This TCR beta chain comes out of a study of beta chain features in type 1 diabetes. In the study overall: Age and gender were similar between patients and healthy donors, as were cell yields. Investigators examined some 110,000,000 sorted cells across all samples. Study results and caveats: Moderately but significantly shorter TCRB CDR3s were found in Type 1 diabetes patients in all four CD4+ subsets. Cells that show high TCR expression could be over-represented by cDNA sequencing.

The CDR3 is made up of 12 amino acids. Germline-derived CDR1 and CDR2 are GTSNPN and SVGIG (reference sequence). The V end lost 1 base, the J end lost 4 bases, and 7 bases lay between the germline ends. This clone was seen only a few times. Its antigen is unknown. All of the isolated RNA was reverse transcribed, so expressed TCRB transcripts were sequenced. The protocol was immunoSEQ multiplex PCR, while the TCRdb copy is restricted to in-frame clones and leaves out a portion. The data hold about 260,000 clones, with 55% to 70% observed a single time. The sample consisted of naive CD4+ T cells from blood. The source is a man aged 30-40 years in good health. The V and J genes are TRBV30 and TRBJ1-2; the D is unclear. Here the CDR3 reads CAWSAGIYGYTF. In DNA form, the CDR3 reads TGTGCCTGGAGTGCCGGGATCTATGGCTACACCTTC.